The TCR beta chain described here comes from a study of blood T cells in healthy people across ages. Findings and caveats of the study: Samples with more naive T cells showed higher observed beta diversity.

This clonotype appeared a single time. The antigen remains undetermined. With a J-beta primer mix and a sample-barcoded 5' primer, a second PCR ran roughly 6 to 11 cycles. TCRdb re-called the 5' RACE reads through MiXCR, storing one row per CDR3 protein. The sample holds roughly 410,000 distinct CDR3 sequences, approximately 47% seen once. The CDR3 spans 15 residues. Germline CDR1 reads DFQATT; CDR2 reads SNEGSKA (reference sequence). Trimming stripped 5 bases from V and 2 bases from J, with 17 bases between. The chain recombines TRBV20-1 with TRBJ2-3, with D tentatively TRBD2 (6 bases). The sequence was obtained from a man in his sixties in good health. The sequenced sample was blood. The chain's CDR3 is CSAPGGPSLTDTQYF. The DNA of the CDR3 is TGCAGTGCTCCCGGGGGTCCCTCCCTCACAGATACGCAGTATTTT.